This TCR beta chain was sequenced for a study of shared clonotypes between healthy human individuals (dated by TCRdb to about 2020). About the investigation overall: The cohort included three men and a couple of women between 18 and 49 years of age. For each donor, CD4 naive and CD4 memory were each run on three plates, CD8 naive on two plates, and CD8 memory on one plate. To estimate repertoire size and how much clonotypes are shared between individuals, the study performed deep sequencing of blood TCR repertoires from a handful of healthy adults. Libraries were prepared and TCR repertoires were sequenced by different laboratories using diverse techniques, in order to increase sequencing depth and limit assay-specific biases. Per donor, leukapheresis produced somewhere between about 0.9 and 10 billion PBMCs.

Using the deep immunoSEQ assay, TCR CDR3 regions were amplified from genomic DNA by multiplex PCR. Genomic DNA extracted from each cell subset was distributed evenly over all wells of several immunoSEQ 96-well plates, and each plate served as one replicate. For sorted subsets, about 210 ng of genomic DNA, equivalent to about 30,000 T cell genomes, went into each replicate PCR. The purified libraries were quantified using a Qubit 3.0 fluorometer, sized with a Bioanalyzer 2100, and then quantified again using the KAPA Library Quantification kit. Each immunoSEQ 96-well plate was sequenced on its own single-read 150-cycle Illumina NextSeq 550 flow cell. In the source study's methods: Because only junctional sequences without quality scores were contained in the immunoSEQ output, filtering matching that applied to full-length reads could not be performed. Sequences were annotated with PyIR, a Python wrapper for IgBLAST v1.9, and V/J genes and CDR3 were assigned using IMGT germline references. Reads with weak V/J assignments (E-value above 1e-6), missing CDR3, stop codons, out-of-frame junctions, or ambiguous translated residues were removed. V3J clonotypes were defined as sequences sharing the same inferred V gene, J gene, and CDR3 amino acid sequence. To compute the percentage overlap between repertoires, the number of shared unique clonotypes was divided by the size of the smaller repertoire. Three approaches were used to assess repertoire richness: RTK rarefaction, the Chao1 estimator, and Recon v2.1 estimates of unobserved clonotypes. OLGA was used to compute generation probabilities for all TCRbeta clonotypes that the gDNA method yielded from four donors. In its TCRdb copy, this immuneACCESS table keeps in-frame sequences only and misses some clones. Where compared with another copy, unresolved V genes explain less than half of these, and the others have no known cause. The V and J calls and clone size were taken over from that table, and D and trimming were inferred from the DNA. Recorded for this sample are about 2.2 million clones; just over 90% of them occurred a single time. Around 1.7% of the sample lies in the top ten.

On this clone: Its antigen is still unknown. Per-base qualities were not stored, and no clone one base away is much larger.

The investigation overall reported the following: Compared with non-shared clonotypes, the clonotypes found in all four sorted-subset donors had higher generation probabilities. Based on pairwise subsampling, the degree of clonotype sharing among donors was expected to be affected by sequencing depth. Sampling was restricted to blood, and TCR repertoires in tissues likely differ from the TCR repertoires found in blood. Incomplete sequencing was indicated by rarefaction of sorted-subset datasets, despite the large sequencing depth. Larger estimated clonotype richness was generally found for naive subsets than for memory subsets. The small number of donors limited the genetic and exposure-history diversity represented. Sharing across several donors was observed for approximately 5% of naive CD4, 3% to 3.5% of naive CD8, 2.3% of memory CD4, and around 0.4% of memory CD8 clonotypes.

For the CD8 naive samples, CD45RO-negative cells were positively selected for CCR7, yielding a CD45RA+CCR7+ population from which TemRA cells were excluded. The donors were healthy, HIV-negative adults who had no recently reported acute infections or vaccinations. Every donor was a Caucasian adult residing in Nashville, Tennessee, USA. Blood was collected by leukapheresis, and PBMCs were isolated by Ficoll-Histopaque density gradient centrifugation and then cryopreserved in liquid nitrogen vapor phase. Analytical flow cytometry was used to check the purity and quantity of each magnetically sorted T cell population. Genomic DNA was isolated from every sorted fraction and measured by UV absorbance on a Nanodrop 2000c. The CDR1 and CDR2 encoded by the germline V gene are SGHAT and FQNNGV. Including cysteine and phenylalanine, the CDR3 has 15 amino acids. The retained sequence is limited to the CDR3, 45 bases, with the frame set at the first base. Cut back by 1 base and 1 base, the V and J ends lie 10 bases apart.

The sample was naive CD8+ T cells from PBMCs. The cell subset or site label here, explained by the study, means: CD45RA+CCR7+. The chain is encoded by TRBV11-2 joined to TRBJ1-1; no D gene is confidently identified. The sequence came from a young man in good health. Some clones in this sample may be carry-over from other donors' samples. CDR3 protein: CASSLALGRNTEAFF. At the DNA level, the sequence is TGTGCCAGCAGCTTAGCACTTGGGAGGAACACTGAAGCTTTCTTT.